These 9 T cell receptor beta chains share one sample of origin, sequenced in a study of OX40 agonist ivuxolimab in advanced cancers. The method was immunoSEQ multiplex PCR; TCRdb's version includes in-frame clones alone and lacks a portion of them. Seen here are about 71,000 clones, about 83% observed once, and the top ten hold roughly 0.8%. The specimen comprised CD4+ or CD8+ T cells sorted from blood, sampled in a trial of the OX40 agonist ivuxolimab. The receptors were gathered from an adult with an advanced solid tumor such as melanoma, head and neck, liver or kidney cancer.

This clone was seen only a few times. The chain combines TRBV4-1 with TRBJ1-2; 9 bases line up with TRBD1. This CDR3 is built from 16 residues. J lost 6 bases, V lost 4 bases, and 12 bases had no gene match. Germline CDR1 reads MGHRA; CDR2 reads YSYEKL. CDR3 in amino acids: CASSPQGALGLDGYTF. CDR3 DNA sequence: TGCGCCAGCAGCCCACAGGGGGCGCTTGGGCTTGATGGCTACACCTTC.

The chain links TRBV28 to TRBJ1-5, with 8 bases aligning to TRBD1. Germline V gene lookup returns CDR1 MDHEN and CDR2 SYDVKM. CDR3 length: 14 amino acids. Trimming at V came to 6 bases and at J to 5 bases, leaving 6 bases not matched to a gene. The CDR3 coding sequence is TGTGCCAGCAGCTCACAGGGGGTATATCAGCCCCAGCATTTT. Translated, it gives CASSSQGVYQPQHF.

The V gene is TRBV6-1, the J gene TRBJ2-2; no definite D call. Trimming removed 5 bases at V and 4 bases at J, with 5 bases between. CDR1 MNHNS and CDR2 SASEGT come from the germline V gene. This CDR3 is 12 amino acids long. For the CDR3, the DNA is TGTGCCAGCAGTCCTCTCACCGGGGAGCTGTTTTTT. Translating it yields CASSPLTGELFF.

The chain recombines TRBV11-2 with TRBJ2-5, with D perhaps assigned TRBD1 or TRBD2 (5 bases each). The DNA end is more similar to TRBJ2-7, so the J call may be wrong. CDR1 and CDR2 (germline): SGHAT, FQNNGV. This CDR3 has 14 amino acids. This CDR3 reads CASSLVGASYEQYF. DNA for the CDR3: TGTGCCAGCAGCTTAGTCGGGGCCTCCTACGAGCAGTACTTC.

Only one count was recorded for this clone. The chain links TRBV30 to TRBJ2-7; 13 bases fit TRBD2. CDR3 length: 16 amino acids. CDR1 is GTSNPN, CDR2 SVGIG, per germline (reference sequence). V lost 0 bases and J lost 7; bases outside the gene matches: 9. CDR3 DNA: TGTGCCTGGAGTGTCCTTACTAGCGGGAGGGCCCGGGAGCAGTACTTC. It codes for CAWSVLTSGRAREQYF.

The chain recombines TRBV7-6 with TRBJ2-7; D gene uncertain. Germline V gene sequence: CDR1 SGHVS, CDR2 FNYEAQ. CDR3 length: 13 residues. The V and J ends lost 1 base and 9 bases respectively, with 13 bases between them. The CDR3: CASSLVSPGGQYF. The CDR3 coding sequence is TGTGCCAGCAGCTTAGTATCTCCCGGCGGGCAGTACTTC.

This chain uses TRBV7-2 with TRBJ2-1; D unclear. Germline V gives CDR1 SGHTA, CDR2 FQGNSA. V was cut by 1 base and J by 4 bases, with 5 bases left in between. CDR3 length: 13 residues. Written as DNA, the CDR3 is TGTGCCAGCAGCTTAGGTCGGTACAATGAGCAGTTCTTC. Translated, it gives CASSLGRYNEQFF.

The chain carries TRBV28 and TRBJ2-1; 10 nucleotides agree with TRBD2. The V and J ends lost 2 bases and 5 bases, in that order; junction bases with no gene match: 0. CDR3 length: 14 amino acids. The germline CDR1 and CDR2 sequences are MDHEN and SYDVKM. The CDR3 sequence: CASSLLAGDNEQFF. The DNA of the CDR3 is TGTGCCAGCAGTTTACTAGCGGGAGACAATGAGCAGTTCTTC.

This chain uses TRBV5-1 with TRBJ1-4; 7 nucleotides line up with TRBD1. In germline, CDR1 is SGHRS, CDR2 YFSETQ. This CDR3 has 15 residues. V dropped 0 bases and J dropped 2; count of bases not matched to a gene: 1. Here the CDR3 reads CASSLGQGTNEKLFF. The DNA for the CDR3 is TGCGCCAGCAGCTTGGGACAGGGCACTAATGAAAAACTGTTTTTT.